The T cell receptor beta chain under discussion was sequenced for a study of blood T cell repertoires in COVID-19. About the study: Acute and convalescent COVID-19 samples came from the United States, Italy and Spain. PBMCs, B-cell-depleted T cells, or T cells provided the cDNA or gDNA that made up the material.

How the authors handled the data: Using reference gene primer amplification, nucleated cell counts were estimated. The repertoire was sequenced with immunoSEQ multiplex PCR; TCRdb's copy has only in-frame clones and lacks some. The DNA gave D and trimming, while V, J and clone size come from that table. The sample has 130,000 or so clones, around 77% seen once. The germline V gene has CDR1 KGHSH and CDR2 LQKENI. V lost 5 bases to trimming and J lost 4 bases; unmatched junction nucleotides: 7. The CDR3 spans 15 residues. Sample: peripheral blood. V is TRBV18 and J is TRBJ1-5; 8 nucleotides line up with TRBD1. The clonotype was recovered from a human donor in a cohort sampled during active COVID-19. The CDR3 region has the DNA TGTGCCAGCTCATCCGACAGGGGAGCGAATCAGCCCCAGCATTTT. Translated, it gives CASSSDRGANQPQHF. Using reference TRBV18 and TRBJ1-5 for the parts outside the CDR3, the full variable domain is NAGVMQNPRHLVRRRGQEARLRCSPMKGHSHVYWYRQLPEEGLKFMVYLQKENIIDESGMPKERFSAEFPKEGPSILRIQQVVRGDSAAYFCASSSDRGANQPQHFGDGTRLSIL.